This T cell receptor (beta chain) was documented in a study of T cell changes during pregnancy in multiple sclerosis. V shed 5 bases and J 2 bases; nucleotides not matched to a gene: 14. The CDR3 length is 17 residues. Looked up from germline, CDR1 is SEHNR and CDR2 is FQNEAQ (reference sequence). Sequenced by immunoSEQ multiplex PCR; TCRdb stores in-frame clones only, minus some. The sample holds 85,000 to 130,000 clones; about 89% are singletons and the top ten take 1.6%. Source: peripheral blood, taken before pregnancy. The receptor was derived from a female donor with multiple sclerosis, enrolled in a pregnancy study. The V call is TRBV7-9, the J call TRBJ2-5; 7 nucleotides match TRBD1. The CDR3 DNA sequence: TGTGCCAGCAGCCCCGGGACAGCTCACTTGGGGCAAGAGACCCAGTACTTC. Translation gives CASSPGTAHLGQETQYF.